This T cell receptor (beta chain) derives from a study of a mutant IDH1 vaccine in newly diagnosed glioma. The wider study: First vaccine doses came 4-6 weeks after radiotherapy alone, or with temozolomide cycles.

Some clones are missing from TCRdb's copy, which holds only in-frame ones; the method was immunoSEQ multiplex PCR. The data show about 67,000 clones, roughly four fifths seen once. Remarks on this clone: The antigen is not known.

Germline CDR1 reads MNHNS; CDR2 reads SASEGT. The V gene end was trimmed by 4 bases and the J gene end by 0 bases; junction bases not matched to a gene: 13. There are 19 residues in the CDR3. This sample's time point: week 47, end of study. Topical imiquimod was applied with each vaccine dose, which held 300 ug of mutant IDH1 20-mer peptide. The sample was PBMCs, taken from a glioma patient whose treatment included an IDH1 peptide vaccine. This clonotype originated in a man aged 30 to 45 with glioma. The genes are TRBV6-1 and TRBJ1-3; 9 bases are a match to TRBD1. CDR3 loop: CASSVLGGTGTSSGNTIYF. CDR3 sequence (DNA): TGTGCCAGCAGTGTTTTAGGTGGGACAGGGACCTCCTCTGGAAACACCATATATTTT.